These 31 T cell receptor beta chains came from one sample sequenced in a study of T cell responses to AZD1222 COVID-19 vaccine. Clones were read by immunoSEQ multiplex PCR, and TCRdb kept only the in-frame ones, dropping some. The data hold approximately 50,000 clones, with less than 90% observed a single time. The material sequenced was peripheral blood, taken 28 days after the second AZD1222 dose. The receptors originated from an adult who received the AZD1222 COVID-19 vaccine.

The chain combines TRBV7-2 with TRBJ1-5; D call uncertain. Germline V gives CDR1 SGHTA, CDR2 FQGNSA. The CDR3 consists of 14 residues. V gave up 3 bases and J gave up 3 bases, with 9 bases separating them. CDR3 region: CASSFLSTNQPQHF. CDR3 in DNA: TGTGCCAGCAGCTTCCTTAGCACCAATCAGCCCCAGCATTTT.

V usage is TRBV2 and J usage is TRBJ1-5; a possible D gene is TRBD1 (5 bases). Germline values: CDR1 SNHLY, CDR2 FYNNEI. The CDR3 covers 13 residues. V shed 6 bases and J shed 7 bases, with 13 bases lying between them. The CDR3 loop is CASRAREKQPQHF. The CDR3 DNA is TGTGCCAGCAGGGCCAGGGAGAAACAGCCCCAGCATTTT.

The chain is built from TRBV2 and TRBJ2-5, with a possible D match to TRBD1 (6 bases). CDR3 length equals 13 residues. Germline loops: CDR1 SNHLY, CDR2 FYNNEI. The V end lost 4 bases, the J end lost 4 bases, and 10 bases lay between the germline ends. CDR3 coding DNA: TGTGCCAGCAGTGGTCGACAGGCAGAGACCCAGTACTTC. Its translation is CASSGRQAETQYF.

The chain employs TRBV2 and TRBJ2-3; tentative D call: TRBD1 (5 bases). The V end lost 3 bases, the J end lost 6 bases, and 10 bases lay between the germline ends. CDR3 length: 13 amino acids. Germline CDR1 reads SNHLY; CDR2 reads FYNNEI. CDR3 sequence reads: CASSDQGSDTQYF. The CDR3 coding sequence is TGTGCCAGCAGTGACCAGGGTTCGGATACGCAGTATTTT. Full variable domain (outside the CDR3, taken from reference TRBV2 and TRBJ2-3): EPEVTQTPSHQVTQMGQEVILRCVPISNHLYFYWYRQILGQKVEFLVSFYNNEISEKSEIFDDQFSVERPDGSNFTLKIRSTKLEDSAMYFCASSDQGSDTQYFGPGTRLTVL.

This clone was counted a single time. The chain is built from TRBV6-6 and TRBJ1-2, with D perhaps matching TRBD1 (5 bases). V shed 5 bases and J shed 4 bases, with 14 bases lying between them. Germline V gene lookup returns CDR1 MNHNY and CDR2 SVGAGI (reference sequence). CDR3 length equals 14 residues. DNA for the CDR3: TGTGCCAGCAGTCCCCAGGGCCTAGTCTATGGCTACACCTTC. It is translated as CASSPQGLVYGYTF.

This clone was detected only once. This chain links TRBV7-9 with TRBJ1-1; 10 nucleotides agree with TRBD1. The CDR3 has 15 amino acids. Trimming at V came to 5 bases and at J to 8 bases, leaving 11 bases not matched to a gene. In germline, CDR1 is SEHNR, CDR2 FQNEAQ (reference sequence). The DNA of the CDR3 is TGTGCCAGCAGCCTTCGACAGGGGGCTTCTTCAGAAGCTTTCTTT. Its protein product is CASSLRQGASSEAFF.

V and J are TRBV20-1 and TRBJ1-6; a weak D match, TRBD1 (5 bases). V was cut by 3 bases and J by 7 bases, with 10 bases left in between. The CDR3 totals 13 residues. CDR1 is DFQATT, CDR2 SNEGSKA, per germline (reference sequence). The CDR3 region is CSASGAVNSPLHF. CDR3 nucleotides: TGCAGTGCTAGTGGGGCAGTGAATTCACCCCTCCACTTT.

The rearrangement uses TRBV5-1 and TRBJ2-5, with 8 bases that match TRBD1. CDR1 SGHRS and CDR2 YFSETQ come from the germline V gene. V was pared by 4 bases and J by 0 bases, with 2 bases of the junction left unmatched. This CDR3 contains 14 residues. This chain's CDR3 is CASSRTGNQETQYF. Written as DNA, the CDR3 is TGCGCCAGCAGCCGGACAGGGAACCAAGAGACCCAGTACTTC. The variable domain in full, completed from reference TRBV5-1 and TRBJ2-5, reads KAGVTQTPRYLIKTRGQQVTLSCSPISGHRSVSWYQQTPGQGLQFLFEYFSETQRNKGNFPGRFSGRQFSNSRSEMNVSTLELGDSALYLCASSRTGNQETQYFGPGTRLLVL.

The chain combines TRBV10-3 with TRBJ1-6, with D unresolved. This CDR3 contains 13 residues. V dropped 10 bases and J dropped 7 bases, with 14 bases sitting between them. CDR1 is ENHRY, CDR2 SYGVKD, per germline. The chain's CDR3 is CATNPADNSPLHF. CDR3 DNA sequence: TGTGCCACAAACCCTGCAGACAATTCACCCCTCCACTTT.

CDR3 bases: TGTGCCAGCAGCCAAGACGGGACTAGCGGAACCTACGAGCAGTACTTC. Its translation is CASSQDGTSGTYEQYF. The J gene is TRBJ2-7, the V gene TRBV3-1 (or the pseudogene TRBV3-2), with 11 bases fitting TRBD2. CDR1 LGHDT and CDR2 YNNKEL come from the germline V gene (reference sequence). V lost 0 bases to trimming and J lost 2 bases; unmatched junction nucleotides: 3. The CDR3 consists of 16 residues.

J is TRBJ2-5 and V is TRBV6-2 or TRBV6-3, with D perhaps TRBD2 (7 bases). Germline CDR1 and CDR2: MNHEY and SVGEGT. V was cut by 5 bases and J by 0 bases, with 16 bases left in between. CDR3 length equals 16 residues. The CDR3 here is CASSQGGAPYQETQYF. CDR3 coding DNA: TGTGCCAGCAGTCAAGGGGGGGCCCCGTACCAAGAGACCCAGTACTTC.

This chain links TRBV5-6 with TRBJ2-1; 11 bases align to TRBD2. J gave up 7 bases and V 4 bases, and 13 bases lay outside the gene matches. The CDR3 has 17 amino acids. Germline CDR1 reads SGHDT; CDR2 reads YYEEEE. The CDR3 spells CASSVGMGLAVLNEQFF. CDR3 sequence (DNA): TGTGCCAGCAGCGTGGGCATGGGACTAGCGGTACTTAATGAGCAGTTCTTC.

Here the CDR3 DNA reads TGCGCCAGCAGCTTGCCAGGGGGATCTGGAAACACCATATATTTT. Protein product: CASSLPGGSGNTIYF. The chain couples TRBV5-1 to TRBJ1-3; TRBD1 matches at 7 bases. Germline V gives CDR1 SGHRS, CDR2 YFSETQ. The CDR3 loop spans 15 amino acids. V gave up 1 base and J gave up 1 base; unmatched junction bases: 2.

There are a few counts of this clone. The same CDR3 arises from other DNA sequences in this sample as well. The chain joins TRBV18 to TRBJ2-2, with a weak D call TRBD1 (6 bases). The CDR3 sequence is 15 residues long. V gave up 3 bases and J gave up 0 bases, with 8 bases separating them. Germline V gene lookup returns CDR1 KGHSH and CDR2 LQKENI. The chain's CDR3 is CASSPGHANTGELFF. The CDR3 coding sequence is TGTGCCAGCTCACCGGGACATGCGAACACCGGGGAGCTGTTTTTT.

The CDR3 DNA follows: TGTGCCAGTAGTAGTACGGGACAGGGATATGAAAAACTGTTTTTT. Protein sequence: CASSSTGQGYEKLFF. The chain carries TRBV19 and TRBJ1-4; 9 bases line up with TRBD1. V lost 4 bases to trimming and J lost 6 bases; unmatched junction nucleotides: 6. Looked up from germline, CDR1 is LNHDA and CDR2 is SQIVND (reference sequence). CDR3 length: 15 amino acids. Full variable domain (outside the CDR3, taken from reference TRBV19 and TRBJ1-4): DGGITQSPKYLFRKEGQNVTLSCEQNLNHDAMYWYRQDPGQGLRLIYYSQIVNDFQKGDIAEGYSVSREKKESFPLTVTSAQKNPTAFYLCASSSTGQGYEKLFFGSGTQLSVL.

Only a few counts were recorded for this clone. The rearrangement joins TRBV27 to TRBJ2-3; TRBD1 agrees at 9 bases. Per the germline V gene, CDR1 is MNHEY and CDR2 is SMNVEV (reference sequence). This CDR3 spans 14 amino acids. After removal of 4 bases from V and 4 bases from J, the junction contained 3 bases not matched to a gene. CDR3: CASSWRQGADTQYF. CDR3 nucleotides: TGTGCCAGCAGTTGGAGACAGGGGGCAGATACGCAGTATTTT.

The CDR3 coding sequence is TGTGCCAGCACTCAGCTCACCGGGGAGCTGTTTTTT. As protein: CASTQLTGELFF. The V and J genes are TRBV5-5 and TRBJ2-2; D remains unclear. CDR1 SGHKS and CDR2 YYEKEE come from the germline V gene (reference sequence). The CDR3 totals 12 residues. V was cut by 6 bases and J by 4 bases, with 7 bases left in between.

This clone occurred a few times. The chain combines TRBV5-4 with TRBJ1-4, with unresolved D. V was pared by 0 bases and J by 5 bases, with 8 bases between. Germline assignment: CDR1 SGHNT and CDR2 YYREEE (reference sequence). CDR3 length: 14 amino acids. CDR3 DNA sequence: TGTGCCAGCAGCTTGGGGGGTCCGAATGAAAAACTGTTTTTT. Amino acids: CASSLGGPNEKLFF.

V and J are TRBV5-6 and TRBJ1-3, with TRBD1 matching over 7 bases. Germline lookup yields CDR1 SGHDT and CDR2 YYEEEE. Trimming cost V 1 base and J 0 bases; bases outside gene matches: 7. The CDR3 contains 17 residues. CDR3 sequence: CASSLQTGRNSGNTIYF. CDR3 coding DNA: TGTGCCAGCAGCTTGCAGACAGGGAGAAACTCTGGAAACACCATATATTTT.

This chain uses TRBV9 with TRBJ1-6; 8 nucleotides match TRBD1. V shed 3 bases and J 4 bases; nucleotides not matched to a gene: 6. This CDR3 is built from 16 residues. Germline CDR1 reads SGDLS; CDR2 reads YYNGEE. CDR3 sequence reads: CASSARDRMYNSPLHF. CDR3 DNA sequence: TGTGCCAGCAGCGCCCGGGACAGGATGTATAATTCACCCCTCCACTTT.

The chain recombines TRBV28 with TRBJ1-3; D gene ambiguous. CDR1 and CDR2 (germline): MDHEN, SYDVKM. The CDR3 runs 15 residues. V was clipped by 4 bases and J by 0 bases, with 10 bases between them. The CDR3 sequence: CASSSLVRSGNTIYF. The CDR3 nucleotides read TGTGCCAGCAGTTCCCTGGTACGCTCTGGAAACACCATATATTTT.

CDR3 residues: CASTIPDRPATQHF. In DNA form, the CDR3 reads TGTGCCAGCACCATCCCTGACAGGCCCGCGACCCAGCATTTT. This chain uses TRBV28 with TRBJ1-5, with D perhaps matching TRBD1 (6 bases). The CDR3 spans 14 residues. Trimming pared 7 bases from V and 11 bases from J, leaving 21 bases between. Germline CDR1 MDHEN, CDR2 SYDVKM.

The rearrangement links TRBV7-9 to TRBJ1-3; unclear D gene. This CDR3 region has 14 residues. CDR1 and CDR2 (germline): SEHNR, FQNEAQ (reference sequence). The germline V and J ends were trimmed by 8 bases and 0 bases, with 11 bases remaining between them. CDR3 loop: CASDPGSSGNTIYF. The CDR3 DNA reads as TGTGCCAGCGACCCCGGGAGCTCTGGAAACACCATATATTTT. The whole variable domain, filled in from reference TRBV7-9 and TRBJ1-3, reads DTGVSQNPRHKITKRGQNVTFRCDPISEHNRLYWYRQTLGQGPEFLTYFQNEAQLEKSRLLSDRFSAERPKGSFSTLEIQRTEQGDSAMYLCASDPGSSGNTIYFGEGSWLTVV.

This clone was recorded only once. The V gene is TRBV7-2, the J gene TRBJ2-6; no firm D call. This CDR3 comprises 18 residues. Germline values: CDR1 SGHTA, CDR2 FQGNSA. The V end was cut by 1 base, the J end by 0 bases, with 13 bases between. In nucleotides, the CDR3 is TGTGCCAGCAGCTTAGGCCTGACACGTTACTCTGGGGCCAACGTCCTGACTTTC. This sequence encodes CASSLGLTRYSGANVLTF.

The chain joins TRBV5-1 to TRBJ1-1; D is possibly TRBD1 (5 bases). V lost 3 bases and J 3 bases, leaving 12 bases between the germline ends. The CDR3 covers 14 residues. Germline CDR1 is SGHRS and CDR2 is YFSETQ. In DNA, the CDR3 is TGCGCCAGCAGCTCCCCGGAGGGACACACTGAAGCTTTCTTT. Its translation is CASSSPEGHTEAFF.

The rearrangement uses TRBV6-5 and TRBJ2-7; 7 nucleotides align to TRBD2. This CDR3 comprises 15 residues. Germline V gene sequence: CDR1 MNHEY, CDR2 SVGAGI. Unmatched junction bases numbered 6, after V lost 0 bases and J lost 4 bases. CDR3 sequence: CASSYSGGLGYEQYF. CDR3 DNA: TGTGCCAGCAGTTACTCGGGAGGGCTCGGGTACGAGCAGTACTTC.

This sequence joins TRBV7-3 and TRBJ2-3; D is unclear. The CDR3 length is 14 residues. The V gene's germline CDR1 is SGHTA and CDR2 FQGTGA. Between the trimmed V and J ends, which lost 3 bases and 5 bases, there was a span of 12 bases. CDR3 protein: CASSFTGTGDTQYF. In DNA form, the CDR3 reads TGTGCCAGCAGCTTCACTGGCACCGGAGATACGCAGTATTTT.

The chain employs TRBV28 and TRBJ2-7; 7 nucleotides agree with TRBD1. The germline V gene encodes CDR1 MDHEN and CDR2 SYDVKM. This CDR3 is built from 13 residues. After removal of 5 bases from V and 10 bases from J, the junction contained 11 bases not matched to a gene. CDR3 amino acids: CASSPGTDQAQYF. CDR3 sequence (DNA): TGTGCCAGCAGTCCCGGGACAGACCAAGCCCAGTACTTC.

The chain links TRBV7-6 to TRBJ2-1; tentative D call: TRBD2 (6 bases). V was clipped by 0 bases and J by 0 bases, with 15 bases between them. Per germline, CDR1 SGHVS and CDR2 FNYEAQ. This CDR3 is 18 amino acids long. Here the CDR3 reads CASSLASSGQSSYNEQFF. The DNA for the CDR3 is TGTGCCAGCAGCTTAGCGAGCAGCGGGCAAAGCTCCTACAATGAGCAGTTCTTC.

The rearrangement links TRBV6-5 to TRBJ2-5, with TRBD1 identical over 8 bases. This CDR3 has 13 residues. Per the germline V gene, CDR1 is MNHEY and CDR2 is SVGAGI. With V trimmed by 6 bases and J by 4 bases, 4 bases remained unmatched. In DNA form, the CDR3 reads TGTGCCAGCAGAAGGACAGGGTCAGAGACCCAGTACTTC. Protein product: CASRRTGSETQYF.

J is TRBJ2-7 and V is TRBV28; 11 nucleotides match TRBD2. The germline gives CDR1 MDHEN, CDR2 SYDVKM. The CDR3 extends over 15 amino acids. The V and J ends lost 6 bases and 0 bases, in that order; junction bases with no gene match: 4. This CDR3 reads CASRPSGGSSYEQYF. In nucleotides, the CDR3 is TGTGCCAGCAGGCCTAGCGGGGGGTCCTCCTACGAGCAGTACTTC. Full variable domain (rest looked up from reference TRBV28 and TRBJ2-7): DVKVTQSSRYLVKRTGEKVFLECVQDMDHENMFWYRQDPGLGLRLIYFSYDVKMKEKGDIPEGYSVSREKKERFSLILESASTNQTSMYLCASRPSGGSSYEQYFGPGTRLTVT.